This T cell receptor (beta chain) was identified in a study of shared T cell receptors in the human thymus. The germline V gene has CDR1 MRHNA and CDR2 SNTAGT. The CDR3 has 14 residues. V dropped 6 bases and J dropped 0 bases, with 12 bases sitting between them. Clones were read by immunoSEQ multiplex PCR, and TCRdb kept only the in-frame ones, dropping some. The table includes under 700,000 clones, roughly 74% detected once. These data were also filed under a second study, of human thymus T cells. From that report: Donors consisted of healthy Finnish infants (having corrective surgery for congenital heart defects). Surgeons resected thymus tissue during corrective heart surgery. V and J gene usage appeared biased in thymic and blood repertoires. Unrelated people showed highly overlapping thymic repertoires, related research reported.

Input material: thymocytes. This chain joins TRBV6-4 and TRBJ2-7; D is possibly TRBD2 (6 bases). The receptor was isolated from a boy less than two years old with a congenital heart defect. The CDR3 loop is CASRQDYSSYEQYF. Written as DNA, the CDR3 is TGTGCCAGCAGGCAGGACTACTCCTCCTACGAGCAGTACTTC.